This TCR beta chain was retrieved from a study of CD8+CD57+ T cells in acquired aplastic anemia. As for the study in general: Sorted CD4+ and CD8+ cell DNA averaged about 3.5 ug.

Study-wide points: The same twenty-nine CD8+ CDR3 sequences occurred in patients and in controls. The study found no significant CD8+ Simpson's diversity difference between patients and controls.

This clonotype was seen ten or more times. The antigen is unknown. The junction departs from the called germline gene at one end, perhaps through a read error. Profiles of TCR beta VDJ and CDR3 were generated from a genomic DNA template. TCRdb re-called the reads through MiXCR, storing one row per CDR3 protein. This sample has approximately 180,000 distinct CDR3 sequences, with roughly 65% found just once. The CDR3 extends over 15 amino acids. Germline CDR1 and CDR2: SSHAT and FNYEAQ (reference sequence). By flow cytometry, patients selected for sequencing had shown an expansion of CD8+CD57+ cells. The sequenced sample consisted of sorted CD4+, CD8+, or CD8+CD57+ T cells (not recorded which) from PBMCs. The chain is built from TRBV7-7 and TRBJ2-5; a possible D gene is TRBD1 (6 bases). The clonotype originates from a human donor with aplastic anemia. In nucleotides, the CDR3 is TGTGCTAGCAGCTTAGGGGGACACAACCAAGAGACCCAGTACTTC. Protein: CASSLGGHNQETQYF.